This TCR beta chain was documented in a study of OX40 agonist ivuxolimab in advanced cancers. Some background on the complete study: Ivuxolimab was a fully human IgG2 agonistic monoclonal antibody targeting the costimulatory receptor OX40 (CD134). Prior anti-PD-1, anti-PD-L1 or anti-CTLA-4 therapy was permitted, and approximately 39% of dose-escalation patients had received checkpoint inhibitors. Peripheral TCRbeta sequencing was intended to test whether TCR sequence diversity was altered and clonal T-cell expansion was caused by ivuxolimab. In the dose-escalation cohort, around four fifths of patients were male, and the mean age was 60 years with a range of about 20 to 90. Of the approximately 53 patients in dose escalation, about 19 had hepatocellular carcinoma, roughly 15 had melanoma, 9 had renal cell carcinoma and 9 had head and neck cancer. Partial responses occurred in three dose-escalation patients: two with cutaneous melanoma and one with hepatocellular carcinoma. The paper covers the monotherapy dose-escalation part of the phase I ivuxolimab trial, which included N ≈ 57 patients. Intravenous ivuxolimab was administered to patients every 2 weeks at six dose levels: 0.01, 0.1, 0.3, 1.5, 3 and 10 mg/kg. Overall results and qualifications from the work: In the 0.1-3.0 mg/kg groups, partial responders were among the patients with the lowest normalized peripheral clonal expansion, particularly in CD8+ T cells. Low levels of normalized T-cell clonal expansion were also seen in some patients who did not respond. At doses of 0.1 to 3.0 mg/kg, clonal expansion of both CD4+ and CD8+ T cells in blood was seen between baseline and week 6. Antigen specificity was not determined for the clonally expanded peripheral T cells. After ivuxolimab, more expanded clones were found on average in CD8+ T cells than in CD4+ T cells.

Of note for this clone: This receptor's antigen is unknown. No base quality values were provided; no much bigger clone lies one nucleotide off.

The trial excluded patients who had a history of autoimmune disease or who were on systemic immunosuppression. Peripheral blood for TCR sequencing was drawn from every dose cohort at baseline, at cycle 4 day 1 and at cycle 7 day 1. The samples were taken from a phase I, first-in-human, multicenter, open-label dose-escalation trial of ivuxolimab. Adults with locally advanced or metastatic melanoma, renal cell carcinoma, hepatocellular carcinoma or head and neck squamous cell carcinoma were enrolled in the trial. CD4+ and CD8+ T cells were sorted separately from peripheral blood before TCR sequencing. The CDR3 goes from the cysteine to the phenylalanine over 12 residues. Left in the record is the CDR3 DNA by itself, 36 bases read in frame from the first base. CDR1 SGHAT and CDR2 FQNNGV are derived from the germline V gene. Cut back by 1 base and 5 bases, the V and J ends lie 2 bases apart. For sequencing of the TCRbeta CDR3 region, genomic DNA was extracted from the sorted cells. TCRbeta CDR3 regions were sequenced using the immunoSEQ Assay. TCRdb's version of the immuneACCESS table is confined to in-frame rearrangements and falls short of the full clone set. An unresolved V gene accounts for under half of the shortfall where checked; the remainder is of unknown origin. Counted in this sample were around 58,000 clones; approximately 87% of them appeared once. Of the sample, about 5% falls within the top ten clones.

This TCR was recovered from an adult with an advanced solid tumor such as melanoma, head and neck, liver or kidney cancer. The specimen comprised CD4+ or CD8+ T cells sorted from blood, sampled in a trial of the OX40 agonist ivuxolimab. This chain is built from TRBV11-2 and TRBJ2-2, with the D gene not confidently named. The nucleotide sequence is TGTGCCAGCAGCTTAGCGACCGGGGAGCTGTTTTTT. This is translated as CASSLATGELFF.